This T cell receptor (beta chain) was documented in a study of blood T cells in healthy people across ages. Study in general: For every two T cells, template switching captured about one barcoded beta molecule.

V was clipped by 4 bases and J by 6 bases; unmatched bases: 7. The CDR3 has 14 residues. Alongside a J-beta primer mix, a sample-barcoded 5' primer served in a second PCR lasting 7 to 11 cycles. From the 5' RACE reads, TCRdb called clonotypes with MiXCR, one entry per CDR3 protein. The sample holds some 1,500,000 distinct CDR3 sequences, approximately 43% seen once. This TCR came from a woman younger than 30 in good health. Sequenced material: blood. The rearrangement uses TRBV12-3 or TRBV12-4 and TRBJ2-7, with TRBD1 matching over 9 bases. The CDR3: CASSYTGTGSEQYF. The CDR3 DNA reads as TGTGCCAGCAGTTACACCGGGACAGGGAGCGAGCAGTACTTC.